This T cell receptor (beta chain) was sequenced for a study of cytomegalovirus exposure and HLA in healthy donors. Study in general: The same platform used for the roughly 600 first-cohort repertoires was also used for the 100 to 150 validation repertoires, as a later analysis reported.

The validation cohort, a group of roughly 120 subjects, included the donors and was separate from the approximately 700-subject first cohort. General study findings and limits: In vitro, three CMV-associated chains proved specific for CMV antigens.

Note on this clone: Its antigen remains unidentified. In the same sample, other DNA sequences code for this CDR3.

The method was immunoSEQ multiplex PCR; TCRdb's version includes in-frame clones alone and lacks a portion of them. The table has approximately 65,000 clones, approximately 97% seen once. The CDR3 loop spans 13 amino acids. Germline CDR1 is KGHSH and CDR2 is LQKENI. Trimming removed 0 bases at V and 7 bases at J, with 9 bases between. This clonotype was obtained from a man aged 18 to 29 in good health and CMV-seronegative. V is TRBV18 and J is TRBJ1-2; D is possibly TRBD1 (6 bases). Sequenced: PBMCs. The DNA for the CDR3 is TGTGCCAGCTCACCACCGGGGGCTGGTGGCTACACCTTC. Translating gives CASSPPGAGGYTF.